What follows are 3 T cell receptor beta chains derived from one specimen sequenced in a study of OX40 agonist ivuxolimab in advanced cancers. Here immunoSEQ multiplex PCR was the method, and the copy in TCRdb shows in-frame clones only, minus some. The table has some 26,000 clones, approximately 80% seen once. The specimen was CD4+ or CD8+ T cells sorted from blood, collected in a trial of the OX40 agonist ivuxolimab. Receptor source: an adult with an advanced solid tumor such as melanoma, head and neck, liver or kidney cancer.

V usage is TRBV5-1 and J usage is TRBJ2-7, with D perhaps matching TRBD1 or TRBD2 (5 bases each). The germline V gene encodes CDR1 SGHRS and CDR2 YFSETQ. The CDR3 spans 15 residues. V lost 1 base to trimming and J lost 6 bases, with 17 bases between them. CDR3 sequence: CASSLYGTGRGEQYF. Here the CDR3 DNA reads TGCGCCAGCAGCTTGTACGGGACCGGACGGGGCGAGCAGTACTTC.

This clone was seen a single time. The chain carries TRBV5-1 and TRBJ1-1; 11 nucleotides agree with TRBD1. This CDR3 spans 14 amino acids. Germline loops: CDR1 SGHRS, CDR2 YFSETQ. The V segment lost 2 bases and the J segment 4 bases; nucleotides outside the gene matches: 1. CDR3 in DNA: TGCGCCAGCAGCTTTGGGACAGGGGGCACTGAAGCTTTCTTT. It yields the protein CASSFGTGGTEAFF.

Within the sample, this clone is medium-sized (0.01 to 0.1%). Here the CDR3 DNA reads TGTGCCAGCACCTCAGTCACTTCCCCCTACGAGCAGTACTTC. Encoded protein: CASTSVTSPYEQYF. The chain has TRBV7-9 and TRBJ2-7; D unresolved. The V gene lost 7 bases and the J gene lost 2 bases, with 15 bases spanning the gap. This CDR3 contains 14 residues. Germline assignment: CDR1 SEHNR and CDR2 FQNEAQ (reference sequence).